One and the same sample provided the 27 T cell receptor beta chains below, sequenced in a study of CD8 T cells in ankylosing spondylitis. TCRdb re-derived calls from the 5' RACE reads in MiXCR, one entry per CDR3 protein. The sample lists roughly 440,000 distinct CDR3 sequences, 15% to 20% occurring once. Broader study findings: In ankylosing spondylitis blood, a motif of roughly eight highly homologous TCR beta variants appeared characteristic.

For these receptors, no antigen is known. Sequencing was carried out using blood, either unsorted or a sorted T cell fraction (not recorded which). These receptor sequences come from a male donor with ankylosing spondylitis.

Details on this clonotype: A much larger clone lies a single base off, so this may be a read error. The chain couples TRBV3-1 to TRBJ2-6; 8 bases are shared with TRBD2. Germline CDR1 and CDR2: LGHDT and YNNKEL (reference sequence). CDR3 length equals 19 residues. CDR3 DNA sequence: TGTGCCAGCAGCCCCAAGGACGTACGAACGGGAGCGGGGGTCAACGTCCTGACTTTC. It yields the protein CASSPKDVRTGAGVNVLTF.

This sequence joins TRBV9 and TRBJ2-1; 7 nucleotides agree with TRBD2. Germline V gives CDR1 SGDLS, CDR2 YYNGEE. This CDR3 has 14 amino acids. Trimming at V came to 7 bases and at J to 0 bases, leaving 4 bases not matched to a gene. CDR3 nucleotide sequence: TGTGCCAGCGGGGAGGGTGGCTCCTACAATGAGCAGTTCTTC. It codes for CASGEGGSYNEQFF. Using reference TRBV9 and TRBJ2-1 for the parts outside the CDR3, the full variable domain is DSGVTQTPKHLITATGQRVTLRCSPRSGDLSVYWYQQSLDQGLQFLIQYYNGEERAKGNILERFSAQQFPDLHSELNLSSLELGDSALYFCASGEGGSYNEQFFGPGTRLTVL.

At least ten counts were recorded for this clonotype. This chain uses TRBV3-1 with TRBJ2-7, with a possible D match to TRBD1 (5 bases). V lost 4 bases and J lost 3, with 10 bases in between. From germline, CDR1 is LGHDT and CDR2 YNNKEL (reference sequence). The CDR3 sequence is 13 residues long. CDR3 nucleotides: TGTGCCAGCAGCCCGAGGACAAGCTACGAGCAGTACTTC. Protein product: CASSPRTSYEQYF.

The chain recombines TRBV6-1 with TRBJ2-2; the match to TRBD1 covers 7 bases. V was clipped by 6 bases and J by 0 bases; unmatched bases: 7. The CDR3 totals 16 residues. Germline loops: CDR1 MNHNS, CDR2 SASEGT. CDR3: CASSHGQVTNTGELFF. The DNA of the CDR3 is TGTGCCAGCAGCCACGGACAGGTGACGAACACCGGGGAGCTGTTTTTT.

This clonotype appeared a few times. This chain joins TRBV28 and TRBJ2-2; 10 bases fit TRBD2. The junction had 7 bases not matched to a gene; V was cut back by 5 bases and J by 4 bases. CDR1 and CDR2 from the germline V gene are MDHEN and SYDVKM. The CDR3 totals 16 residues. CDR3 sequence reads: CASSDLAGGGTGELFF. The CDR3 region has the DNA TGTGCCAGCAGTGACTTAGCGGGAGGAGGCACCGGGGAGCTGTTTTTT.

The sample holds many counts of this clonotype. The chain is built from TRBV7-2 and TRBJ2-7; 8 nucleotides align to TRBD2. V lost 5 bases to trimming and J lost 6 bases; unmatched junction nucleotides: 18. Germline CDR1 and CDR2: SGHTA and FQGNSA. The CDR3 runs to 17 residues. The CDR3 loop is CASSPHRAGATRGEQYF. In nucleotides, the CDR3 is TGTGCCAGCAGCCCCCACAGAGCGGGGGCCACCAGAGGCGAGCAGTACTTC.

Ten or more counts support this clonotype. This sequence joins TRBV7-2 and TRBJ2-7, with D perhaps matching TRBD2 (6 bases). Per the germline V gene, CDR1 is SGHTA and CDR2 is FQGNSA. V gave up 4 bases and J gave up 3 bases, with 13 bases separating them. The CDR3 extends over 14 amino acids. CDR3 in amino acids: CASSSQGGHYEQYF. The CDR3 nucleotides read TGTGCCAGCAGCTCCCAGGGAGGTCACTACGAGCAGTACTTC.

This clonotype was seen only a few times. This sequence joins TRBV7-2 and TRBJ2-1, with 10 bases aligning to TRBD2. Germline-derived CDR1 and CDR2 are SGHTA and FQGNSA. V lost 3 bases to trimming and J lost 9 bases; unmatched junction nucleotides: 2. The CDR3 extends over 13 amino acids. The CDR3 loop is CASSFRLAGEQFF. The CDR3 coding sequence is TGTGCCAGCAGCTTCAGACTAGCGGGTGAGCAGTTCTTC. The full variable domain, with the rest looked up from reference TRBV7-2 and TRBJ2-1, is GAGVSQSPSNKVTEKGKDVELRCDPISGHTALYWYRQSLGQGLEFLIYFQGNSAPDKSGLPSDRFSAERTGGSVSTLTIQRTQQEDSAVYLCASSFRLAGEQFFGPGTRLTVL.

This clonotype was seen more than once but under ten times. The rearrangement uses TRBV5-1 and TRBJ2-7; 14 nucleotides align to TRBD2. With V trimmed by 4 bases and J by 3 bases, 6 bases remained unmatched. This CDR3 is built from 16 residues. In germline, CDR1 is SGHRS, CDR2 YFSETQ. The CDR3, as DNA: TGCGCCAGCAGCCCAGGACTAGCGGGGGGTCTCTACGAGCAGTACTTC. Its translation is CASSPGLAGGLYEQYF.

The chain links TRBV7-2 to TRBJ2-1; 11 nucleotides line up with TRBD2. Trimming cost V 4 bases and J 9 bases; bases outside gene matches: 8. CDR3 length: 15 residues. Germline V lookup: CDR1 SGHTA, CDR2 FQGNSA. As DNA, the CDR3 is TGTGCCAGCAGCTCGCTACTAGCGGGAGAGGGTGAGCAGTTCTTC. Residues: CASSSLLAGEGEQFF.

This clonotype has only a few counts. The DNA is omitted, as the CDR3 cannot be located on it reliably, and the CDR3 follows TCRdb's listing. CDR3 sequence: CASSFDWTGPGEKLFFF. The J gene is TRBJ1-4, the V gene TRBV5-1. CDR1 is SGHRS, CDR2 YFSETQ, per germline. Both ends counted, the CDR3 spans 17 residues.

The chain is built from TRBV20-1 and TRBJ2-3; 12 bases map to TRBD2. Germline lookup yields CDR1 DFQATT and CDR2 SNEGSKA (reference sequence). CDR3 length: 17 amino acids. V shed 6 bases and J 0 bases; nucleotides not matched to a gene: 10. The CDR3 here is CSAYRLAGVLSTDTQYF. DNA for the CDR3: TGCAGTGCCTACCGACTAGCGGGAGTTCTAAGCACAGATACGCAGTATTTT.

This clonotype occurred a few times. The chain employs TRBV3-1 and TRBJ2-6; D is tentatively TRBD1 or TRBD2 (5 bases each). This CDR3 spans 18 amino acids. From germline, CDR1 is LGHDT and CDR2 YNNKEL (reference sequence). The V end was cut by 1 base, the J end by 1 base, with 14 bases between. The CDR3 is CASSQGGAPLSGANVLTF. The CDR3 region has the DNA TGTGCCAGCAGCCAAGGAGGGGCACCTTTATCTGGGGCCAACGTCCTGACTTTC.

This clonotype came up many times. The chain recombines TRBV29-1 with TRBJ2-2, with D maybe TRBD1 (6 bases). CDR1 and CDR2 (germline): SQVTM, ANQGSEA. This CDR3 spans 12 amino acids. V lost 4 bases and J 4 bases, leaving 7 bases between the germline ends. CDR3 in amino acids: CSVGGGTGELFF. The CDR3 nucleotides are TGCAGCGTTGGAGGGGGCACCGGGGAGCTGTTTTTT.

V usage is TRBV20-1 and J usage is TRBJ2-1, with 9 nucleotides matching TRBD2. Trimming took 6 bases from V and 5 from J; bases not matched to a gene: 8. From germline, CDR1 is DFQATT and CDR2 SNEGSKA (reference sequence). The CDR3 sequence is 14 residues long. The CDR3 reads CSAASSGVDNEQFF. DNA of the CDR3: TGCAGTGCGGCCTCTAGCGGGGTTGACAATGAGCAGTTCTTC.

This chain uses TRBV2 with TRBJ2-3; 9 positions match TRBD2. V dropped 10 bases and J dropped 3; count of bases not matched to a gene: 11. Germline V gene lookup returns CDR1 SNHLY and CDR2 FYNNEI. The CDR3 covers 15 residues. CDR3 amino acids: CATGGAGGPTDTQYF. The CDR3 DNA follows: TGTGCCACTGGAGGGGCGGGAGGGCCTACAGATACGCAGTATTTT.

At least ten counts were recorded for this clonotype. The V and J genes are TRBV14 and TRBJ2-5; possible D gene TRBD2, 6 bases. Germline assignment: CDR1 SGHDN and CDR2 FVKESK. Trimming removed 7 bases from V and 2 bases from J, with 14 bases in between. This CDR3 has 14 residues. CDR3 sequence reads: CASIPAGWQETQYF. In nucleotides, the CDR3 is TGTGCCAGCATCCCGGCGGGGTGGCAAGAGACCCAGTACTTC.

The chain joins TRBV11-2 to TRBJ2-7, with TRBD1 matching 7 bases. Losses at the gene ends were 2 bases for V and 3 bases for J; bases not matched to a gene: 13. Germline CDR1 and CDR2: SGHAT and FQNNGV. This CDR3 comprises 17 residues. CDR3 nucleotide sequence: TGTGCCAGCAGCTTAAGAATCTCAGACAGGGCAAGCTACGAGCAGTACTTC. Translation gives CASSLRISDRASYEQYF.

This clonotype was counted a few times. The chain joins TRBV6-1 to TRBJ2-1, with 10 bases identical to TRBD2. Germline values: CDR1 MNHNS, CDR2 SASEGT. With 4 bases clipped from V and 3 bases from J, the junction kept 0 bases outside the gene matches. The CDR3 length is 14 residues. The DNA of the CDR3 is TGTGCCAGCAGTGGGACTAGCGGCTACAATGAGCAGTTCTTC. It encodes CASSGTSGYNEQFF.

This clonotype was recorded at least ten times. The chain is built from TRBV11-2 and TRBJ2-2; D remains unclear. V dropped 1 base and J dropped 1 base, with 10 bases sitting between them. Germline V gene data show CDR1 as SGHAT and CDR2 as FQNNGV. This CDR3 comprises 16 residues. CDR3 loop: CASSLVGRKNTGELFF. As DNA, the CDR3 is TGTGCCAGCAGCTTAGTTGGCCGGAAGAACACCGGGGAGCTGTTTTTT.

Concerning this clonotype: This may arise from a read error, as a much more abundant clone is one base away. The V gene is TRBV4-1, the J gene TRBJ1-5, with TRBD1 as a possible D gene (6 bases). There are 16 residues in the CDR3. V lost 4 bases to trimming and J lost 9 bases, with 22 bases between them. Germline assignment: CDR1 MGHRA and CDR2 YSYEKL. This chain's CDR3 is CASSRYPAQGMWPQHF. DNA of the CDR3: TGCGCCAGCAGCCGTTATCCGGCACAGGGTATGTGGCCCCAGCATTTT.

Comment on this clonotype: This may be a read error, as it is one base from a much larger clone. The gene calls are TRBV5-1 and TRBJ2-7; TRBD1 matches at 12 bases. This CDR3 comprises 14 residues. Germline-derived CDR1 and CDR2 are SGHRS and YFSETQ. The CDR3 here is CASMFGTGGYDQYF. The CDR3 bases are TGCGCCAGCATGTTCGGGACAGGGGGCTACGACCAGTACTTC. Supplemented by reference TRBV5-1 and TRBJ2-7, the full variable domain reads KAGVTQTPRYLIKTRGQQVTLSCSPISGHRSVSWYQQTPGQGLQFLFEYFSETQRNKGNFPGRFSGRQFSNSRSEMNVSTLELGDSALYLCASMFGTGGYDQYFGPGTRLTVT.

This sequence joins TRBV2 and TRBJ1-5, with D possibly matching TRBD1 (6 bases). The length of the CDR3 is 15 residues. Germline lookup yields CDR1 SNHLY and CDR2 FYNNEI. V was trimmed by 3 bases and J by 7 bases, leaving 16 bases between them. Written as DNA, the CDR3 is TGTGCCAGCAGTGAGGGCGGGGGGGGCCAGCAGCCCCAGCATTTT. This translates into CASSEGGGGQQPQHF.

The V gene is TRBV6-1, the J gene TRBJ1-4; D gene ambiguous. V lost 0 bases, J lost 5 bases, and 4 bases lay in between. This CDR3 comprises 13 residues. The germline V gene has CDR1 MNHNS and CDR2 SASEGT. This CDR3 reads CASSEARNEKLFF. The DNA of the CDR3 is TGTGCCAGCAGTGAAGCCAGAAATGAAAAACTGTTTTTT.

The CDR3 coding sequence is TGTGCCAGCAGCTTAGATGGACGGGAGAACACTGAAGCTTTCTTT. Amino acid sequence: CASSLDGRENTEAFF. V and J are TRBV7-9 and TRBJ1-1; D is undetermined. This CDR3 comprises 15 residues. Germline V CDR1 and CDR2: SEHNR, FQNEAQ (reference sequence). The V gene lost 1 base and the J gene lost 1 base, with 10 bases spanning the gap.

CDR3 DNA: TGTGCCAGCAGCTTAATACGGACCTCCTACGAGCAGTACTTC. Translation: CASSLIRTSYEQYF. This rearrangement joins TRBV13 to TRBJ2-7; D remains unclear. Germline loops: CDR1 PRHDT, CDR2 FYEKMQ (reference sequence). Trimming took off 2 bases at V and 0 bases at J, with 8 bases between the two ends. This CDR3 spans 14 amino acids. Looking up the rest from reference TRBV13 and TRBJ2-7 gives the full variable domain: AAGVIQSPRHLIKEKRETATLKCYPIPRHDTVYWYQQGPGQDPQFLISFYEKMQSDKGSIPDRFSAQQFSDYHSELNMSSLELGDSALYFCASSLIRTSYEQYFGPGTRLTVT.

The table lists this clonotype with a few counts. The V and J genes are TRBV6-1 and TRBJ2-2, with D possibly being TRBD1 (6 bases). Germline values: CDR1 MNHNS, CDR2 SASEGT. Trimming left V 6 bases short and J 7 bases short, with 21 bases between. This CDR3 contains 16 residues. CDR3 nucleotide sequence: TGTGCCAGCAGGCGAACAGGGCTGGGGTCGGGCGGGGAGCTGTTTTTT. Its protein product is CASRRTGLGSGGELFF.